This TCR beta chain was identified during a study of T cell repertoires in cytomegalovirus infection. The overall study: Through public TCR beta signatures, both CMV infection and matching HLA type were indicated.

V was cut by 4 bases and J by 0 bases, with 14 bases left in between. There are 16 residues in the CDR3. The V gene's germline CDR1 is SGHDT and CDR2 YYEEEE. TCRdb recomputed calls from the reads with MiXCR, one row per CDR3 protein. Counted here are some 560,000 distinct CDR3 sequences, 40% occurring once; the ten biggest clones make up 48%. A note on this clonotype: Its antigen is not known.

The receptor was derived from a human donor in good health (CMV status not recorded). Some clones in this sample may be carry-over from other donors' samples. The sample in question was cultured PBMCs, obtained from culture after CMV antigen stimulation. J is TRBJ1-5 and V is TRBV5-6, with D perhaps TRBD1 (6 bases). The CDR3 loop is CASSLLGTNSNQPQHF. The CDR3 bases are TGTGCCAGCAGCCTCCTCGGGACAAATAGCAATCAGCCCCAGCATTTT.